A single sample is the source of the 12 T cell receptor beta chains below, sequenced in a study of CXCR3-negative and CXCR3-positive naive CD8 T cells. General study results and limits: Greater hydrophobicity was found in TRB CDR3s of CXCR3-positive naive cells than of CXCR3-negative naive cells.

Antigen specificity for these receptors is unknown. Libraries of TRB cDNA were made by 5' RACE and carried UMIs. Reanalyzing the 5' RACE reads, TCRdb keeps one entry per CDR3 protein, without DNA. This sample contains around 63,000 distinct CDR3 sequences. The sample taken for sequencing was naive CXCR3+ CD8+ T cells from blood. Regarding subset: CD45RO-CCR7+CD27+CD95- naive CD8+ T cells expressing CXCR3 (TNR3+). The receptors were gathered from a human donor in good health. Some clones in this sample may be carry-over from other donors' samples.

This chain links TRBV7-6 with TRBJ2-1; with no DNA, the TCRdb D assignment of TRBD1 cannot be verified. Germline CDR1 is SGHVS and CDR2 is FNYEAQ. This CDR3 region has 14 residues. The CDR3 protein is CASSLSGGWDEQFF.

V is TRBV7-2 and J is TRBJ1-2. Germline assignment: CDR1 SGHTA and CDR2 FQGNSA. The CDR3 sequence is 14 residues long. The CDR3 sequence: CASWEGGVYYGYTF. Full variable domain (outside the CDR3, taken from reference TRBV7-2 and TRBJ1-2): GAGVSQSPSNKVTEKGKDVELRCDPISGHTALYWYRQSLGQGLEFLIYFQGNSAPDKSGLPSDRFSAERTGGSVSTLTIQRTQQEDSAVYLCASWEGGVYYGYTFGSGTRLTVV.

The J gene is TRBJ2-7, the V gene TRBV29-1; the TCRdb D gene call, TRBD1, has no DNA to confirm it. This CDR3 has 14 amino acids. CDR1 and CDR2 from the germline V gene are SQVTM and ANQGSEA. This CDR3 reads CSVLGQENTYEQYF.

The V and J genes are TRBV28 and TRBJ2-4. The CDR3 extends over 12 amino acids. Per germline, CDR1 MDHEN and CDR2 SYDVKM. The CDR3 spells CASSLEKNIQYF. Combining the CDR3 with reference TRBV28 and TRBJ2-4 gives the whole variable domain DVKVTQSSRYLVKRTGEKVFLECVQDMDHENMFWYRQDPGLGLRLIYFSYDVKMKEKGDIPEGYSVSREKKERFSLILESASTNQTSMYLCASSLEKNIQYFGAGTRLSVL.

This rearrangement joins TRBV5-1 to TRBJ1-1; the D call from TCRdb, TRBD1, cannot be confirmed without DNA. Germline-derived CDR1 and CDR2 are SGHRS and YFSETQ. This CDR3 has 14 residues. The CDR3 sequence: CASSYRDRDTEVFF.

The chain carries TRBV28 and TRBJ2-5; with no DNA, the TCRdb D assignment of TRBD2 cannot be verified. This CDR3 is built from 15 residues. Looked up from germline, CDR1 is MDHEN and CDR2 is SYDVKM. The CDR3: CASSEGLAFGETQYF.

The genes are TRBV12-3 or TRBV12-4 and TRBJ2-5; as DNA is missing, the TRBD2 call by TCRdb cannot be tested. The CDR3 consists of 14 residues. The CDR3 is CASSRPSVGETQYF.

The chain carries TRBV7-9 and TRBJ1-5. The CDR3 extends over 12 amino acids. Germline V CDR1 and CDR2: SEHNR, FQNEAQ (reference sequence). This CDR3 is CASSLHNQPQHF.

The rearrangement links TRBV7-8 to TRBJ2-3; TCRdb selects TRBD1, and the lack of DNA leaves this call unchecked. CDR1 SGHVS and CDR2 FQNEAQ come from the germline V gene. This CDR3 region has 14 residues. CDR3 protein: CASSGAGSTDTQYF.

The V call is TRBV12-3 or TRBV12-4, the J call TRBJ1-5; TCRdb's D call of TRBD1 is untestable without DNA. This CDR3 region has 15 residues. The CDR3 loop is CASSLDRGQIQPQHF.

CDR3 residues: CASSHVFRGANAEAFF. The V and J genes are TRBV14 and TRBJ1-1; as DNA is missing, the TRBD1 call by TCRdb cannot be tested. Germline CDR1 SGHDN, CDR2 FVKESK. The CDR3 covers 16 residues.

V usage is TRBV9 and J usage is TRBJ2-1; TCRdb outputs TRBD1, but without DNA this stays unchecked. The V gene's germline CDR1 is SGDLS and CDR2 YYNGEE. The CDR3 spans 15 residues. CDR3 protein: CASRAGTGGNNEQFF.